This T cell receptor (beta chain) came from a study of T cell clonotyping in hematopoietic cell transplantation. This CDR3 is 13 amino acids long. CDR1 is SQVTM and CDR2 is ANQGSEA in the germline V gene. Only in-frame clones appear in the TCRdb table, and some are missing; sequencing was by immunoSEQ multiplex PCR. The table lists just under 20,000 clones, 65% to 85% of them singletons. This clone has only a few counts. This receptor was identified in a man aged 55 to 70 in good health. Some clones in this sample may be carry-over from other donors' samples. This rearrangement joins TRBV29-1 to TRBJ2-5; the D gene is possibly TRBD1 (5 bases). The better agreement between TRBJ2-7 and the DNA end casts doubt on the J call. The sequencing sample was made of peripheral blood mononuclear cells. This CDR3 is CSVVKGVFYEQYF. In nucleotides, the CDR3 is TGCAGCGTTGTAAAAGGGGTATTCTACGAGCAGTACTTC.